Described below is a single T cell receptor beta chain sequence and its context. Antigen unknown. Looked up from germline, CDR1 is LGHDT and CDR2 is YNNKEL (reference sequence). V dropped 0 bases and J dropped 2 bases, with 12 bases sitting between them. This CDR3 has 16 residues. The repertoire was sequenced with immunoSEQ multiplex PCR; TCRdb's copy has only in-frame clones and lacks some. The table has approximately 41,000 clones, 84% seen once. For around 11 days, 10^5 sorted CD4+ cells grew with T cell-depleted PBMCs and CEF. This record comes from a study of CD4 T cells in relation to SARS-CoV-2 and coronaviruses. Overall study: Patient ages ranged from roughly 20 to 72, median 38.

Whole-study results and caveats: Compared with monoreactive clones, crossreactive clones showed significantly weaker SARS-CoV-2 expansion. This crossreactivity analysis covered spike protein alone, no other viral proteins.

Sequences were obtained from naive CD4+ T cells from PBMCs, cultured in vitro. Subset defined: naive CD4+ T cells isolated by negative enrichment. This chain uses TRBV3-1 (or the pseudogene TRBV3-2) with TRBJ2-3, with D tentatively TRBD1 or TRBD2 (6 bases each). The source of this sequence is an adult with COVID-19. The DNA of the CDR3 is TGTGCCAGCAGCCAAGATTGGGGGGCGCACACAGATACGCAGTATTTT. This translates into CASSQDWGAHTDTQYF.